This T cell receptor (beta chain) was captured in a study of early stage breast cancer tumors. Overall study: ER+/PR+/HER2- status applied to about 70% of the 16 invasive breast tumors. Each sample averaged approximately 9.7-fold read coverage.

Method: immunoSEQ multiplex PCR; TCRdb's copy keeps in-frame clones and lacks some. Counted here are 40,000 to 60,000 clones, 78% occurring once; the ten biggest clones make up 3% to 3.5%. This clone was seen just once. Its cognate antigen is unknown. Study-wide findings and caveats: Blood repertoires resembled normal breast more than tumor.

The source is a person aged 40-50 years with breast cancer. Sample: blood.

DNA of the CDR3: TGCAGCGTTGAAGATGCGATAGCGGGAGGGACCTACAATGAGCAGTTCTTC. This translates into CSVEDAIAGGTYNEQFF. This chain uses TRBV29-1 with TRBJ2-1, with 11 bases fitting TRBD2. The CDR3 spans 17 residues. V shed 0 bases, J shed 2 bases, and the junction held 6 bases outside the gene matches. Germline V gives CDR1 SQVTM, CDR2 ANQGSEA.